Reported below is one TCR beta chain. These data originate in a study of beta chain features in type 1 diabetes. Cell sorting via CD45RO/CCR7/CD25/CD127/CD95/CD27 was performed to obtain CD4+ naive, central memory, regulatory and stem cell-like memory cells. The CDR3 totals 17 residues. The J segment lost 4 bases and the V segment lost 1 base, leaving 11 bases of the junction unmatched. Germline CDR1 MGHDK, CDR2 SYGVNS. Expressed TCRB transcripts were sequenced after all isolated RNA was converted to cDNA. Assay: immunoSEQ multiplex PCR; the TCRdb copy retains only in-frame clones and omits some. Of 300,000 to 400,000 clones listed, around 7.6% are singletons.

This clonotype originated in a young woman in good health. The rearrangement uses TRBV25-1 and TRBJ1-2, with 8 positions matching TRBD1. Sequenced: central memory CD4+ T cells from blood. Here the CDR3 reads CASSESWMTGVVYGYTF. The DNA of the CDR3 is TGTGCCAGCAGTGAATCCTGGATGACAGGGGTGGTCTATGGCTACACCTTC.